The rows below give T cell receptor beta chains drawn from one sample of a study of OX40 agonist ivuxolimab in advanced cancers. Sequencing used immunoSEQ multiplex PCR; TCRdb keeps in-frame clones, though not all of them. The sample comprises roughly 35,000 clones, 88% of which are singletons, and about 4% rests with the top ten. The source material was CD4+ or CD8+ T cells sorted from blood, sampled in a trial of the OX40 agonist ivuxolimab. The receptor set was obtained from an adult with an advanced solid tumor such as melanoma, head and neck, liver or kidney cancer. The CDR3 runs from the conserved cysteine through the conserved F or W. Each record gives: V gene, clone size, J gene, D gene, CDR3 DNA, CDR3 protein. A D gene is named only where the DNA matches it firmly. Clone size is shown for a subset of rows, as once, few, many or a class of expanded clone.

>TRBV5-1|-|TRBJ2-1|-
TGCGCCAGCAGCTCTCCCCGGGGCCAACTAGTGGCGGGCGACACCTACAATGAGCAGTTCTTC
CASSSPRGQLVAGDTYNEQFF
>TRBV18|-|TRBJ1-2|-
TGTGCCAGCTCACCTGCGTTCGCTAACTATGGCTACACCTTC
CASSPAFANYGYTF
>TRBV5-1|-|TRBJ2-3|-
TGCGCCAGCAGCTTGGCCCTTGGTTCAGATACGCAGTATTTT
CASSLALGSDTQYF
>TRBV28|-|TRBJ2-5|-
TGTGCCAGCAGCCGCTACAGCCAAGAGACCCAGTACTTC
CASSRYSQETQYF
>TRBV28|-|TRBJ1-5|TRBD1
TGTGCCAGCAATTTGGGGGGACAGGGGGCCTCTCAGCCCCAGCATTTT
CASNLGGQGASQPQHF
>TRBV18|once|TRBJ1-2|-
TGTGCCAGCTCACCAAGAACAGGGAGTAACTATGGCTACACCTTC
CASSPRTGSNYGYTF
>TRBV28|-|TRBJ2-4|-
TGTGCCAGCAGTTTAATTAACATTCAGTACTTC
CASSLINIQYF
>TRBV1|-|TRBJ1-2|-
TGCACCAGCAGCCGCGGACAGGGAATCTATGGCTACACCTTC
CTSSRGQGIYGYTF
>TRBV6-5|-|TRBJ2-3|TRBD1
TGTGCCAGCAGTTTGACAGGGGAAAGGGATACGCAGTATTTT
CASSLTGERDTQYF
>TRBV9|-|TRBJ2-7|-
TGTGCCAGCAGCGTAGCTCCCACATCACTAGCCGGTCGCTACGAGCAGTACTTC
CASSVAPTSLAGRYEQYF
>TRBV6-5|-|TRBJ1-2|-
TGTGCCAGCAGACTAGACAGTACCTATGGCTACACCTTC
CASRLDSTYGYTF
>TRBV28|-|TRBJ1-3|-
TGTGCCAGCAGTAGCCACCTGGGCTCTGGAAACACCATATATTTT
CASSSHLGSGNTIYF
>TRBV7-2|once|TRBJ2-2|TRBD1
TGTGCCAGCAGCCGACAGGGTTCGGCCGGGGAGCTGTTTTTT
CASSRQGSAGELFF
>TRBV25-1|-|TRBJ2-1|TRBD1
TGTGCCAGCAGTGACAACAGGGGGCCCTACAATGAGCAGTTCTTC
CASSDNRGPYNEQFF
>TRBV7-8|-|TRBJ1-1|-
TGTGCCAGCAGCTTGGGGACGGTGAACACTGAAGCTTTCTTT
CASSLGTVNTEAFF
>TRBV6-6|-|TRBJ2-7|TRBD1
TGTGCCAGCAGTCCGGACAGGTCCTACGAGCAGTACTTC
CASSPDRSYEQYF
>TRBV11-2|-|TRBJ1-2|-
TGTGCCAGCAGCACGAACAAGGCGAGTATACATGGCTACACCTTC
CASSTNKASIHGYTF
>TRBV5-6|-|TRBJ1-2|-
TGTGCCAGCAGCTACTCAGGGGCTAACTATGGCTACACCTTC
CASSYSGANYGYTF
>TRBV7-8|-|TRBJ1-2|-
TGTGCCAGCAGCGCCAGGGACAACTATGGCTACACCTTC
CASSARDNYGYTF
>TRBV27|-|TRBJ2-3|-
TGTGCCAGCAGTTTATCGATCGCGGCAGGGGATAGGGATACGCAGTATTTT
CASSLSIAAGDRDTQYF
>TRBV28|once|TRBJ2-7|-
TGTGCCAGCAAATCTCAGGGTAGCGGCTCCTACGAGCAGTACTTC
CASKSQGSGSYEQYF
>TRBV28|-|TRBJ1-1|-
TGTGCCAGCAGTGCCGGGGGTGGAACTGAAGCTTTCTTT
CASSAGGGTEAFF
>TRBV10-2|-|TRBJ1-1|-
TGCGCCAGCAGTGAGTCCCGGGGTCGGGCTTTCTTT
CASSESRGRAFF
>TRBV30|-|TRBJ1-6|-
TGTGCCTGGAGGCTAGGGAACTGGAAGCCACCCCTCCACTTT
CAWRLGNWKPPLHF
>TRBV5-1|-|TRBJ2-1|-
TGCGCCAGCAGCTTAGCAACCCCCCACAATGAGCAGTTCTTC
CASSLATPHNEQFF
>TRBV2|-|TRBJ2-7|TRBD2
TGTGCCAGCAGCCCTAGCGGGCTCGCCTACGAGCAGTACTTC
CASSPSGLAYEQYF
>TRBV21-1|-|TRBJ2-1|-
TGTGCCAGTTCACTCGCGGGACTAGCGGGGGGGCTGCCTGACAATGAGCAGTTCTTC
CASSLAGLAGGLPDNEQFF
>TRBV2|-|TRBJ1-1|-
TGTGCCAGCAGTGCGGGGGGCTTGACTGAAGCTTTCTTT
CASSAGGLTEAFF
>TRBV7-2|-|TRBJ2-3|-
TGTGCCAGCAGCTTACGCCGCCCAGATACGCAGTATTTT
CASSLRRPDTQYF